These 3 T cell receptor beta chains were sequenced from one sample in a study of cytomegalovirus exposure and HLA in healthy donors. With 60 Vbeta and 13 Jbeta primers, the PCR was carried out. Produced via immunoSEQ multiplex PCR; TCRdb's table is partial and in-frame only. The sample yields 90,000 or so clones, approximately 71% seen once. The sample comprised PBMCs. Receptors originate from a middle-aged man in good health and CMV-seronegative.

The chain uses TRBV5-4 and TRBJ2-7, with D possibly TRBD1 on 6 matching bases. The CDR3 extends over 13 amino acids. Trimming pared 4 bases from V and 7 bases from J, leaving 15 bases between. The germline V gene has CDR1 SGHNT and CDR2 YYREEE (reference sequence). The CDR3: CASSGANRVEQYF. DNA of the CDR3: TGTGCCAGCAGCGGGGCGAACAGGGTGGAGCAGTACTTC.

This sequence joins TRBV19 and TRBJ1-5, with TRBD1 as a possible D gene (5 bases). Germline V gives CDR1 LNHDA, CDR2 SQIVND (reference sequence). The CDR3 has 15 residues. The germline V and J ends were trimmed by 5 bases and 4 bases, with 15 bases remaining between them. The CDR3 spells CASSEFSGENQPQHF. CDR3 coding DNA: TGTGCCAGTAGTGAGTTTTCGGGGGAAAATCAGCCCCAGCATTTT.

The chain has TRBV19 and TRBJ1-4; no reliable D call. V dropped 4 bases and J dropped 7 bases, with 13 bases sitting between them. CDR3 length: 14 residues. Germline V gene lookup returns CDR1 LNHDA and CDR2 SQIVND (reference sequence). DNA for the CDR3: TGTGCCAGTAGTAAGCGCACCCTCGGTGAAAAACTGTTTTTT. This gives the protein CASSKRTLGEKLFF.